The 11 T cell receptor beta chains presented below share a single source sample, sequenced in a study of cytomegalovirus exposure and HLA in healthy donors. The study ran its PCR with 60 Vbeta and 13 Jbeta primers. Produced via immunoSEQ multiplex PCR; TCRdb's table is partial and in-frame only. The sample lists 190,000 or so clones; 80% to 85% were seen once. Material for sequencing was PBMCs. Source of these receptors: a man between 50 and 59 years old in good health and CMV-seronegative.

This rearrangement joins TRBV6-1 to TRBJ1-2; 7 bases are shared with TRBD1. Trimming at V came to 0 bases and at J to 5 bases, leaving 3 bases not matched to a gene. The CDR3 is 14 residues long. CDR1 MNHNS and CDR2 SASEGT come from the germline V gene. CDR3 DNA sequence: TGTGCCAGCAGTGAAGCTGGACAGGCGTATGGCTACACCTTC. It yields the protein CASSEAGQAYGYTF.

The CDR3 sequence: CAWSRGTGNGYTF. DNA of the CDR3: TGTGCCTGGAGTCGCGGGACAGGGAATGGCTACACCTTC. The J gene is TRBJ1-2, the V gene TRBV30; 9 bases are shared with TRBD1. The junction had 4 bases not matched to a gene; V was cut back by 2 bases and J by 6 bases. Germline lookup yields CDR1 GTSNPN and CDR2 SVGIG (reference sequence). The CDR3 extends over 13 amino acids.

Of note for this clone: A junction boundary mismatches the germline segment, possibly from a read error. The chain links TRBV7-9 to TRBJ2-7; 8 bases agree with TRBD1. This CDR3 is built from 14 residues. CDR1 is SEHNR and CDR2 is FQNEAQ in the germline V gene (reference sequence). The DNA of the CDR3 is TGTTCCAGCACTTCCTCAGGGGGCGTGAACGAGCAGTACTTC. This gives the protein CSSTSSGGVNEQYF.

This clone was detected only a few times. V is TRBV28 and J is TRBJ1-4; the D is unclear. This CDR3 is 13 amino acids long. CDR1 and CDR2 (germline): MDHEN, SYDVKM. V shed 3 bases and J shed 6 bases, with 8 bases lying between them. The CDR3 DNA reads TGTGCCAGCAGTTTTACTCAATATGAAAAACTGTTTTTT. Its protein product is CASSFTQYEKLFF.

The chain combines TRBV2 with TRBJ1-2, with TRBD1 as a possible D gene (5 bases). The germline V gene has CDR1 SNHLY and CDR2 FYNNEI. The CDR3 runs to 15 residues. Trimming pared 0 bases from V and 5 bases from J, leaving 13 bases between. The CDR3 region is CASSEAWSEGYGYTF. As DNA, the CDR3 is TGTGCCAGCAGTGAAGCATGGTCGGAGGGGTATGGCTACACCTTC.

The chain is built from TRBV7-2 and TRBJ2-5, with 9 positions matching TRBD2. V shed 4 bases and J 1 base; nucleotides not matched to a gene: 7. Germline CDR1 SGHTA, CDR2 FQGNSA. The CDR3 extends over 16 amino acids. The CDR3 loop is CASSSMLAGVQETQYF. The CDR3, as DNA: TGTGCCAGCAGCTCCATGTTAGCGGGGGTCCAAGAGACCCAGTACTTC. Supplemented by reference TRBV7-2 and TRBJ2-5, the full variable domain reads GAGVSQSPSNKVTEKGKDVELRCDPISGHTALYWYRQSLGQGLEFLIYFQGNSAPDKSGLPSDRFSAERTGGSVSTLTIQRTQQEDSAVYLCASSSMLAGVQETQYFGPGTRLLVL.

This clone was seen once. The chain has TRBV11-1 and TRBJ1-2; 7 nucleotides align to TRBD1. Germline V lookup: CDR1 SGHAT, CDR2 FQDESV (reference sequence). The CDR3 is 14 amino acids. The V and J ends lost 7 bases and 5 bases, in that order; junction bases with no gene match: 10. For the CDR3, the DNA is TGTGCCAGCACCCCGAGGGACAGAAAATATGGCTACACCTTC. As protein: CASTPRDRKYGYTF.

J is TRBJ2-4 and V is TRBV7-9; the D gene is possibly TRBD2 (5 bases). The CDR3 consists of 15 residues. The V end was cut by 3 bases, the J end by 3 bases, with 12 bases between. In germline, CDR1 is SEHNR, CDR2 FQNEAQ (reference sequence). The CDR3 region has the DNA TGTGCCAGCAGCTTGTCGGGGATGGGCAAAAACATTCAGTACTTC. This codes for CASSLSGMGKNIQYF.

This clone turned up a few times. The chain combines TRBV6-5 with TRBJ2-1; D gene unclear. Germline CDR1 reads MNHEY; CDR2 reads SVGAGI. V shed 0 bases and J shed 5 bases, with 8 bases lying between them. This CDR3 has 14 residues. The CDR3 nucleotides are TGTGCCAGCAGTTACTCGATAACAGACAATGAGCAGTTCTTC. Translation: CASSYSITDNEQFF.

This clone came up once. The chain uses TRBV5-1 and TRBJ2-3; D is perhaps TRBD2 (6 bases). CDR3 size: 14 residues. Germline V lookup: CDR1 SGHRS, CDR2 YFSETQ. V was cut by 4 bases and J by 6 bases, with 15 bases left in between. CDR3 sequence reads: CASSAGGTMDTQYF. For the CDR3, the DNA is TGCGCCAGCAGCGCCGGAGGGACCATGGATACGCAGTATTTT. The full variable domain, completed using reference TRBV5-1 and TRBJ2-3, is KAGVTQTPRYLIKTRGQQVTLSCSPISGHRSVSWYQQTPGQGLQFLFEYFSETQRNKGNFPGRFSGRQFSNSRSEMNVSTLELGDSALYLCASSAGGTMDTQYFGPGTRLTVL.

The chain combines TRBV5-1 with TRBJ2-5; 10 nucleotides align to TRBD2. Germline-derived CDR1 and CDR2 are SGHRS and YFSETQ. With V trimmed by 2 bases and J by 1 base, 5 bases remained unmatched. The CDR3 covers 16 residues. CDR3 sequence: CASSFRPSGSQETQYF. In nucleotides, the CDR3 is TGCGCCAGCAGCTTTAGGCCTAGCGGGAGCCAAGAGACCCAGTACTTC.